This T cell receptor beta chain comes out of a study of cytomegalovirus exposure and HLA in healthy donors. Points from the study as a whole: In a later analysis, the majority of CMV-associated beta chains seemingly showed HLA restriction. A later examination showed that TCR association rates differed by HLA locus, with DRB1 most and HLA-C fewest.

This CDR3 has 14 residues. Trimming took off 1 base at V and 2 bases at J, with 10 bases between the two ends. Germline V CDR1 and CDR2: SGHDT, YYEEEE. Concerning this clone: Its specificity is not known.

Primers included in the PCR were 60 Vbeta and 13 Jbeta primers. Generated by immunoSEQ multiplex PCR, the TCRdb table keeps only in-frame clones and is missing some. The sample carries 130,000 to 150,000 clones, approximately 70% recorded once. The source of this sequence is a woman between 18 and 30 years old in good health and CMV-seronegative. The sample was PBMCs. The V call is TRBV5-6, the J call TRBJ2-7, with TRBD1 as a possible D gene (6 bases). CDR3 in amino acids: CASSLTGRTYEQYF. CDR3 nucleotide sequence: TGTGCCAGCAGCTTGACAGGGCGGACCTACGAGCAGTACTTC. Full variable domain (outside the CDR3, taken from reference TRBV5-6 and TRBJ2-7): DAGVTQSPTHLIKTRGQQVTLRCSPKSGHDTVSWYQQALGQGPQFIFQYYEEEERQRGNFPDRFSGHQFPNYSSELNVNALLLGDSALYLCASSLTGRTYEQYFGPGTRLTVT.